These T cell receptor beta chains were read from a single sample in a study of CD4+ T cells in melanoma. Using immunoSEQ multiplex PCR, the repertoire was profiled, and TCRdb retains in-frame clones only, with some absent. The table shows roughly 16,000 clones, with 65% to 85% occurring only once. Sequencing was performed on cells from a culture (not recorded whether cultured in vitro). The receptors come from a human donor with melanoma. Each CDR3 is given with its conserved first and last residue. Expanded clones are given a class, and other clones once, few, many or no size at all.

>TRBV19|NA
CATTRAWNSPLHF
>TRBV5-1|NA
CASSLAPTEAYEQYF
>TRBV7-7|NA
CASSPPGGRELFF
>TRBV2|NA
CASSLSGRNTGELFF
>TRBV9|once
CASSNRGGVGNNEQFF
>TRBV6-5|few
CASSYFRRSTGELFF
>TRBV5-5|NA
CASSLGPSGTNYGYTF
>TRBV5-1|NA
CASRGSLQSYEQYF
>TRBV6-1|NA
CASGVARAGTDTQYF
>TRBV6-1|NA
CASRRLGTDTQYF
>TRBV7-9|NA
CASSLTDTQYF
>TRBV2|few
CASSTGGLNTIYF
>TRBV10-3|once
CAISESPPSDTQYF
>TRBV4-2|once
CASSSRVVDTEAFF
>TRBV15|NA
CATSRDTLAGGIQETQYF
>TRBV6-6|NA
CASEGGARSEQYF
>TRBV19|NA
CASRPGQINSPLHF
>TRBV5-8|NA
CASSLPSGDTYEQYF
>TRBV5-1|NA
CASSPGFSTTDTQYF
>TRBV5-1|NA
CASSAGTSGAGLDEQYF
>TRBV6-1|NA
CASSEAGVGGNTIYF
>TRBV6-1|NA
CASRRQGALNYGYTF
>TRBV9|NA
CASSVALLDTQYF
>TRBV29-1|few
CSVEPPSTDTQYF
>TRBV28|NA
CATRSGTWEKLFF
>TRBV4-1|NA
CASSQAGTGVSYEQYF
>TRBV7-6|NA
CASSLVGVAEQFF
>TRBV10-3|NA
CAISSRDTQYF
>TRBV9|once
CASSPGDSNQPQHF
>TRBV19|NA
CASSIGVGNQPQHF
>TRBV5-1|NA
CASSLTGLYGYTF
>TRBV5-1|NA
CASSSGGQGALYGYTF
>TRBV18|NA
CASSPLGTGTGWEAFF
>TRBV5-4|NA
CASSVGTVIYGYTF
>TRBV2|NA
CASLQGWESYEQYF
>TRBV5-5|once
CASSLLGGGRDTQYF
>TRBV7-8|NA
CASSFQAGDTEAFF
>TRBV6-1|once
CASSGAGGPRETQYF
>TRBV9|once
CASRRGGPTDTQYF
>TRBV2|NA
CASTFERGGVEQYF
>TRBV7-3|NA
CASSGGGDYGYTF
>TRBV5-8|NA
CASSSRGAGKYEQYF
>TRBV5-4|NA
CASSRDPQDTGELFF
>TRBV18|NA
CASSPERQGARANYGYTF
>TRBV11-1|medium-sized
CASSLIVGSGLHF
>TRBV11-3|NA
CASSIAGVTGELFF